This T cell receptor beta chain is drawn from a study of control samples from healthy donors and cancer patients. This CDR3 is 14 amino acids long. Germline CDR1 SGDLS, CDR2 YYNGEE. V lost 8 bases to trimming and J lost 3 bases, with 17 bases between them. Produced via immunoSEQ multiplex PCR; TCRdb's table is partial and in-frame only. The sample holds approximately 150,000 clones; 75% to 95% are singletons and the top ten take 2%. V usage is TRBV9 and J usage is TRBJ1-2; D remains ambiguous. Material: blood. The TCR originated in a woman aged 40 to 50 in good health. CDR3 DNA: TGTGCCAGTACCCCGGGCCGAACTCACTATGGCTACACCTTC. Protein sequence: CASTPGRTHYGYTF.